The 31 T cell receptor beta chains given below trace back to one sample, sequenced in a study of OX40 agonist ivuxolimab in advanced cancers. Repertoires were generated with immunoSEQ multiplex PCR, while TCRdb's copy carries only in-frame clones and drops some. Here the sample spans around 80,000 clones, about 88% being singletons. The material was CD4+ or CD8+ T cells sorted from blood, obtained in a trial of the OX40 agonist ivuxolimab. The receptor set was obtained from an adult with an advanced solid tumor such as melanoma, head and neck, liver or kidney cancer.

The chain joins TRBV5-5 to TRBJ2-1, with 8 nucleotides matching TRBD2. The CDR3 length is 18 residues. Germline CDR1 reads SGHKS; CDR2 reads YYEKEE (reference sequence). The ends lost 0 bases at V and 0 bases at J; junction bases unmatched: 8. As DNA, the CDR3 is TGTGCCAGCAGCTTGGTTACGGGGGGGAAGAGCTCCTACAATGAGCAGTTCTTC. Its translation: CASSLVTGGKSSYNEQFF.

This chain links TRBV6-1 with TRBJ1-5; D uncertain. The germline V gene has CDR1 MNHNS and CDR2 SASEGT. The CDR3 consists of 16 residues. Trimming pared 4 bases from V and 2 bases from J, leaving 15 bases between. Here the CDR3 DNA reads TGTGCCAGCAGTGCCCAATCGAGAGGAGGCAATCAGCCCCAGCATTTT. Translation gives CASSAQSRGGNQPQHF.

The rearrangement uses TRBV18 and TRBJ1-1, with a possible D match to TRBD1 (5 bases). This CDR3 comprises 15 residues. Germline V gene sequence: CDR1 KGHSH, CDR2 LQKENI. Trimming removed 0 bases from V and 1 base from J, with 9 bases in between. CDR3 sequence reads: CASSPPGRQNTEAFF. DNA for the CDR3: TGTGCCAGCTCACCACCGGGACGGCAGAACACTGAAGCTTTCTTT.

CDR3 sequence: CASSTRTSNTEAFF. As DNA, the CDR3 is TGTGCCAGCTCAACTCGGACGTCGAACACTGAAGCTTTCTTT. V usage is TRBV18 and J usage is TRBJ1-1; D not resolved. The CDR3 length is 14 residues. CDR1 is KGHSH, CDR2 LQKENI, per germline. With 5 bases removed from V and 1 base from J, the gap between germline ends came to 11 bases.

This clone has only a few counts. This chain connects TRBV19 to TRBJ2-7; a weak D match, TRBD1 (6 bases). V was cut by 3 bases and J by 5 bases, with 20 bases left in between. Germline V gives CDR1 LNHDA, CDR2 SQIVND (reference sequence). The CDR3 consists of 16 residues. The CDR3 protein is CASSMTMLGARNEQYF. CDR3 DNA sequence: TGTGCCAGTAGTATGACTATGCTGGGGGCGAGGAACGAGCAGTACTTC.

The chain joins TRBV4-1 to TRBJ2-6; D is uncertain. This CDR3 contains 16 residues. Germline values: CDR1 MGHRA, CDR2 YSYEKL. The germline V and J ends were trimmed by 0 bases and 0 bases, with 6 bases remaining between them. Written as DNA, the CDR3 is TGCGCCAGCAGCCAAGAAAGAAACTCTGGGGCCAACGTCCTGACTTTC. Its translation is CASSQERNSGANVLTF.

As DNA, the CDR3 is TGTGCCAGCTCACCCGAGAACGAGCAGTACTTC. Its translation is CASSPENEQYF. V and J are TRBV18 and TRBJ2-7, with D uncertain. Per the germline V gene, CDR1 is KGHSH and CDR2 is LQKENI. This CDR3 has 11 amino acids. V was clipped by 3 bases and J by 5 bases, with 5 bases between them.

The CDR3 sequence: CASSLDGGTYGYTF. CDR3 coding DNA: TGTGCCAGCAGCTTAGACGGGGGGACCTATGGCTACACCTTC. The V gene is TRBV7-3, the J gene TRBJ1-2; D might be TRBD1 (5 bases). Trimming cost V 2 bases and J 4 bases, with 11 bases left between them. Germline CDR1 SGHTA, CDR2 FQGTGA. The CDR3 has 14 residues.

This clone appeared once. This chain uses TRBV6-1 with TRBJ1-3; 7 nucleotides agree with TRBD1. CDR3 length equals 15 residues. Trimming at V came to 8 bases and at J to 1 base, leaving 8 bases not matched to a gene. Germline CDR1 MNHNS, CDR2 SASEGT. CDR3 nucleotide sequence: TGTGCCAGCGGGACAGACCGCTTTTCTGGAAACACCATATATTTT. Residues: CASGTDRFSGNTIYF.

The chain combines TRBV6-1 with TRBJ2-3, with D maybe TRBD1 (5 bases). The CDR3 loop spans 13 amino acids. With 3 bases removed from V and 4 bases from J, the gap between germline ends came to 8 bases. CDR1 and CDR2 from the germline V gene are MNHNS and SASEGT. Written as DNA, the CDR3 is TGTGCCAGCAGTGAGTGGGGCGCAGATACGCAGTATTTT. Protein product: CASSEWGADTQYF.

The chain employs TRBV30 and TRBJ1-1; tentatively, D is TRBD1 (5 bases). With 3 bases removed from V and 0 bases from J, the gap between germline ends came to 20 bases. The CDR3 extends over 17 amino acids. Germline-derived CDR1 and CDR2 are GTSNPN and SVGIG (reference sequence). The CDR3 is CAWRGGGGALMNTEAFF. CDR3 bases: TGTGCCTGGAGGGGTGGTGGGGGTGCCTTGATGAACACTGAAGCTTTCTTT.

This chain uses TRBV19 with TRBJ1-2, with TRBD1 matching over 7 bases. The germline gives CDR1 LNHDA, CDR2 SQIVND (reference sequence). This CDR3 spans 14 amino acids. The trim removed 7 bases at V and 8 bases at J, leaving 13 bases unmatched. Here the CDR3 reads CASNLGTVFEGYTF. In DNA form, the CDR3 reads TGTGCCAGTAATCTCGGGACAGTTTTTGAAGGCTACACCTTC.

CDR3 in amino acids: CASSLVGGGYNEQFF. Written as DNA, the CDR3 is TGTGCCAGCAGCTTAGTGGGCGGGGGGTACAATGAGCAGTTCTTC. This sequence joins TRBV7-2 and TRBJ2-1; 8 bases line up with TRBD2. Germline V CDR1 and CDR2: SGHTA, FQGNSA. The ends lost 1 base at V and 4 bases at J; junction bases unmatched: 3. The CDR3 runs to 15 residues.

This clone was counted only a few times. The V and J genes are TRBV2 and TRBJ1-1; D call uncertain. Germline V lookup: CDR1 SNHLY, CDR2 FYNNEI. This CDR3 is 13 amino acids long. The V gene lost 8 bases and the J gene lost 0 bases, with 10 bases spanning the gap. CDR3 amino acids: CASDVGMNTEAFF. The CDR3 nucleotides read TGTGCCAGCGACGTAGGCATGAACACTGAAGCTTTCTTT.

The rearrangement links TRBV19 to TRBJ2-1, with 7 bases matching TRBD2. From germline, CDR1 is LNHDA and CDR2 SQIVND (reference sequence). V was clipped by 5 bases and J by 0 bases; unmatched bases: 4. The CDR3 is made up of 15 amino acids. CDR3 sequence (DNA): TGTGCCAGTAGTCCACTAGCGAGCTCCTACAATGAGCAGTTCTTC. Protein: CASSPLASSYNEQFF.

The chain carries TRBV9 and TRBJ2-1, with TRBD2 identical over 16 bases. The V segment lost 4 bases and the J segment 12 bases; nucleotides outside the gene matches: 7. The CDR3 spans 15 residues. The germline V gene has CDR1 SGDLS and CDR2 YYNGEE. CDR3 coding DNA: TGTGCCAGCAGCCCGGGACTAGCGGGAGGGCCGGCGCAGTTCTTC. Translating it yields CASSPGLAGGPAQFF.

The gene calls are TRBV7-9 and TRBJ2-7, with D possibly being TRBD2 (5 bases). The V end lost 5 bases, the J end lost 4 bases, and 6 bases lay between the germline ends. Germline CDR1 and CDR2: SEHNR and FQNEAQ (reference sequence). The CDR3 spans 11 residues. CDR3 sequence reads: CASSRGYEQYF. The CDR3 region has the DNA TGTGCCAGCAGCCGAGGGTACGAGCAGTACTTC. The entire variable domain, with the rest obtained from reference TRBV7-9 and TRBJ2-7, is as follows: DTGVSQNPRHKITKRGQNVTFRCDPISEHNRLYWYRQTLGQGPEFLTYFQNEAQLEKSRLLSDRFSAERPKGSFSTLEIQRTEQGDSAMYLCASSRGYEQYFGPGTRLTVT.

The chain has TRBV6-4 and TRBJ1-2, with 10 bases matching TRBD1. The length of the CDR3 is 16 residues. V lost 0 bases to trimming and J lost 8 bases; unmatched junction nucleotides: 9. Germline V gene sequence: CDR1 MRHNA, CDR2 SNTAGT. The CDR3 region has the DNA TGTGCCAGCAGTGACTCCGGGACAGGGGATCGGCACGGCTACACCTTC. This codes for CASSDSGTGDRHGYTF.

The gene calls are TRBV25-1 and TRBJ2-7; 9 bases fit TRBD1. Losses at the gene ends were 5 bases for V and 6 bases for J; bases not matched to a gene: 11. The CDR3 extends over 15 amino acids. Germline V gene sequence: CDR1 MGHDK, CDR2 SYGVNS. The CDR3 DNA sequence: TGTGCCAGCAGTCGGCGGACAGGGGCGATAGGCGAGCAGTACTTC. It codes for CASSRRTGAIGEQYF.

The chain employs TRBV9 and TRBJ1-3; 7 nucleotides line up with TRBD1. Germline values: CDR1 SGDLS, CDR2 YYNGEE. V lost 0 bases, J lost 6 bases, and 3 bases stayed unmatched. CDR3 length: 14 amino acids. The CDR3 here is CASSVGQGVNTIYF. The CDR3 DNA reads as TGTGCCAGCAGCGTAGGACAGGGTGTAAACACCATATATTTT.

This chain links TRBV7-8 with TRBJ1-2; TRBD1 matches at 9 bases. Germline CDR1 SGHVS, CDR2 FQNEAQ. With 5 bases clipped from V and 5 bases from J, the junction kept 9 bases outside the gene matches. This CDR3 has 15 amino acids. The CDR3 bases are TGTGCCAGCAGCCCAGGGGGGACAGGGAATTATGGCTACACCTTC. Translation gives CASSPGGTGNYGYTF.

V is TRBV11-2 and J is TRBJ2-3; weak D call: TRBD2 (6 bases). V was shortened by 5 bases and J by 0 bases, with 12 bases between the two germline ends. Germline V gene sequence: CDR1 SGHAT, CDR2 FQNNGV. The CDR3 sequence is 15 residues long. This CDR3 reads CASSRLGLSTDTQYF. CDR3 DNA: TGTGCCAGCAGCCGGCTGGGACTTAGCACAGATACGCAGTATTTT.

The rearrangement uses TRBV5-1 and TRBJ2-3, with TRBD2 as a possible D gene (7 bases). Germline assignment: CDR1 SGHRS and CDR2 YFSETQ. This CDR3 is 17 amino acids long. Trimming cost V 6 bases and J 4 bases, with 24 bases left between them. As DNA, the CDR3 is TGCGCCAGCACCCAAACCGGGTCCTCGGGGGGCGCAGATACGCAGTATTTT. Its translation is CASTQTGSSGGADTQYF.

The CDR3 DNA follows: TGTGCCAGCAGTTTTCACAGCTACTATGGCTACACCTTC. It specifies CASSFHSYYGYTF. The rearrangement uses TRBV27 and TRBJ1-2; D is ambiguous. The ends were cut back, 3 bases at V and 3 bases at J, with 8 bases in the middle. The CDR3 extends over 13 amino acids. The germline CDR1 and CDR2 sequences are MNHEY and SMNVEV (reference sequence).

Comment on this clone: A read error may produce the germline difference seen at one junction end. This rearrangement joins TRBV5-4 to TRBJ2-3; no definite D call. The germline V gene has CDR1 SGHNT and CDR2 YYREEE (reference sequence). The CDR3 runs 13 residues. CDR3 in DNA: TGTGCCAGCAACTTGGCGAGCACAGATACGCAGTATTTT. Translating gives CASNLASTDTQYF.

This clone occurred once. The chain is built from TRBV4-3 and TRBJ2-7, with 9 bases that match TRBD1. The CDR3 spans 15 residues. Germline-derived CDR1 and CDR2 are LGHNA and YSLEER. The V segment lost 1 base and the J segment 4 bases; nucleotides outside the gene matches: 5. The CDR3 DNA reads TGCGCCAGCAGCCAAGTGGGACAGGGAGAATACGAGCAGTACTTC. Translated: CASSQVGQGEYEQYF.

The rearrangement links TRBV7-9 to TRBJ1-1; 9 bases map to TRBD1. This CDR3 region has 14 residues. CDR1 and CDR2 from the germline V gene are SEHNR and FQNEAQ (reference sequence). Trimming removed 1 base from V and 4 bases from J; junction bases left unmatched: 1. The CDR3 sequence: CASSLETGGTEAFF. DNA of the CDR3: TGTGCCAGCAGCTTAGAGACAGGGGGCACTGAAGCTTTCTTT.

The V call is TRBV11-2, the J call TRBJ2-7, with a weak D call TRBD2 (6 bases). From germline, CDR1 is SGHAT and CDR2 FQNNGV. This CDR3 is built from 14 residues. V lost 5 bases, J lost 6 bases, and 17 bases lay in between. Here the CDR3 DNA reads TGTGCCAGCAGCCCGGGGGACGCCCGCGGCGAGCAGTACTTC. It yields the protein CASSPGDARGEQYF.

The chain uses TRBV10-3 and TRBJ1-1, with TRBD1 matching over 9 bases. Germline lookup yields CDR1 ENHRY and CDR2 SYGVKD. The CDR3 consists of 13 residues. Losses at the gene ends were 6 bases for V and 6 bases for J; bases not matched to a gene: 5. CDR3 sequence (DNA): TGTGCCATCAGCGACAGGGGGATGGCTGAAGCTTTCTTT. Protein: CAISDRGMAEAFF.

The chain recombines TRBV21-1 with TRBJ1-1; the table names TRBD1, a call not compared with the DNA. TRBV21-1 is annotated as a pseudogene. This CDR3 comprises 14 residues. The CDR3 region is CASSAQGPDTEAFF. CDR3 bases: TGTGCCAGCAGTGCACAGGGTCCGGACACTGAAGCTTTCTTT.

The gene calls are TRBV7-3 and TRBJ2-3; D perhaps matches TRBD1 (6 bases). The germline gives CDR1 SGHTA, CDR2 FQGTGA. The V and J ends lost 5 bases and 4 bases respectively, with 10 bases between them. The CDR3 has 13 residues. The DNA for the CDR3 is TGTGCCAGCAGCCAACAGGGAGCAGATACGCAGTATTTT. Amino acid sequence: CASSQQGADTQYF.